Reported below is one TCR beta chain. Its antigen is as yet unknown. This sample stems from a study of post-analysis software for immune sequencing data. Overall study results and limits: With TRBV5-6, TRBV5-1 and TRBV20-1 included, 5 or 6 TRBV segments were more frequent in patients than in controls. Diversity measured as normalized Chao1 was significantly lower in multiple sclerosis patients than in controls.

Unique molecular identifiers had been added to the TCR beta cDNA libraries. The yield from roughly 1 to 10 million T cells was 500,000 or so cDNA molecules in total. Via MiXCR, TCRdb re-called the PCR reads, giving one row per CDR3 protein. The sample lists about 570,000 distinct CDR3 sequences; around a third were seen once. The CDR3 extends over 13 amino acids. V lost 5 bases, J lost 3 bases, and 13 bases lay in between. Germline V lookup: CDR1 DFQATT, CDR2 SNEGSKA (reference sequence). The receptor was derived from a girl aged 2-17 years with multiple sclerosis. Specimen: blood. The rearrangement uses TRBV20-1 and TRBJ1-1; perhaps TRBD1 as D (5 bases). This CDR3 reads CSARDFLHTEAFF. In DNA, the CDR3 is TGCAGTGCTCGGGACTTCCTCCACACTGAAGCTTTCTTT.